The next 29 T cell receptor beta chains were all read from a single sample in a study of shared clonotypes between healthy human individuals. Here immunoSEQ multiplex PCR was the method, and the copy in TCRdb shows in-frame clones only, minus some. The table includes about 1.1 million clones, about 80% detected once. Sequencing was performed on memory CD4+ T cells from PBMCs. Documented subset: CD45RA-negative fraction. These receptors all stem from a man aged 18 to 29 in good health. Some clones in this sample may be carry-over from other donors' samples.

CDR3 region: CASSSSGTTYNEQFF. The CDR3 nucleotides read TGTGCCAGCAGCTCTAGCGGAACCACCTACAATGAGCAGTTCTTC. J is TRBJ2-1 and V is TRBV7-9; 7 bases map to TRBD2. This CDR3 has 15 amino acids. J gave up 2 bases and V 4 bases, and 5 bases lay outside the gene matches. From germline, CDR1 is SEHNR and CDR2 FQNEAQ (reference sequence).

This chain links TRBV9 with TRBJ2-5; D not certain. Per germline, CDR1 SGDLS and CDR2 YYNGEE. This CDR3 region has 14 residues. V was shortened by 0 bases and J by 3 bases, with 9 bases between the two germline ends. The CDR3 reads CASSVVGGKETQYF. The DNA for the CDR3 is TGTGCCAGCAGCGTAGTGGGTGGCAAAGAGACCCAGTACTTC.

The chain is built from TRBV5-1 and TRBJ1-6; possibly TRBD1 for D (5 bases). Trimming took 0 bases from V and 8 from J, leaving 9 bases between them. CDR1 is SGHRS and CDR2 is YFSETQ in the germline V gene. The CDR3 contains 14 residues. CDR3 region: CASSLGDQDSPLHF. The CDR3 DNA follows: TGCGCCAGCAGCTTGGGGGACCAGGATTCACCCCTCCACTTT.

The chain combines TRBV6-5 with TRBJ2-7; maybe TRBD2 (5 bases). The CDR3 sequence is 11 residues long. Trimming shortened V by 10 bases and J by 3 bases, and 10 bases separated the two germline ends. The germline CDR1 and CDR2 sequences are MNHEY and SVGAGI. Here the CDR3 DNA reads TGTGCCACCGCCGCGGGCTACGAGCAGTACTTC. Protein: CATAAGYEQYF.

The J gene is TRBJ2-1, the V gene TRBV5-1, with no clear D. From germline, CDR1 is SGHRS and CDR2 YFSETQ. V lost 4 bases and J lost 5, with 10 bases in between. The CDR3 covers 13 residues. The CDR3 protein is CASSLVLDNEQFF. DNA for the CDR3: TGCGCCAGCAGCCTCGTCCTGGACAATGAGCAGTTCTTC.

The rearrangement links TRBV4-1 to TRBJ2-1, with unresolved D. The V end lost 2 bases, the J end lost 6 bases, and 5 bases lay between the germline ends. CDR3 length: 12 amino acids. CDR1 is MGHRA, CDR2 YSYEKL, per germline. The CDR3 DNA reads TGCGCCAGCAGCCAACTCCTCAATGAGCAGTTCTTC. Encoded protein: CASSQLLNEQFF.

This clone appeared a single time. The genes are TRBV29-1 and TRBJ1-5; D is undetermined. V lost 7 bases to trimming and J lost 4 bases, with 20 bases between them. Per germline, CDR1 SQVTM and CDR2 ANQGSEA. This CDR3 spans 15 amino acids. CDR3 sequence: CSAPAGGYRNQPQHF. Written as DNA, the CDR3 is TGCAGCGCGCCGGCGGGAGGGTACCGAAATCAGCCCCAGCATTTT.

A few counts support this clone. DNA of the CDR3: TGTGCCAGCAGCCCGCTCGATACTTACGAGCAGTACTTC. Protein: CASSPLDTYEQYF. The chain is built from TRBV5-4 and TRBJ2-7, with D unclear. V lost 4 bases and J 4 bases, leaving 12 bases between the germline ends. The germline CDR1 and CDR2 sequences are SGHNT and YYREEE (reference sequence). This CDR3 is 13 amino acids long. Full variable domain (remainder filled in from reference TRBV5-4 and TRBJ2-7): ETGVTQSPTHLIKTRGQQVTLRCSSQSGHNTVSWYQQALGQGPQFIFQYYREEENGRGNFPPRFSGLQFPNYSSELNVNALELDDSALYLCASSPLDTYEQYFGPGTRLTVT.

CDR3 sequence (DNA): TGTGCCTCGAAGGGGGGCCCAAGCACAGATACGCAGTATTTT. This codes for CASKGGPSTDTQYF. This chain uses TRBV5-5 with TRBJ2-3; D may be TRBD1 or TRBD2 (6 bases each). This CDR3 is built from 14 residues. V was pared by 10 bases and J by 0 bases, with 15 bases between. Germline V gene data show CDR1 as SGHKS and CDR2 as YYEKEE (reference sequence).

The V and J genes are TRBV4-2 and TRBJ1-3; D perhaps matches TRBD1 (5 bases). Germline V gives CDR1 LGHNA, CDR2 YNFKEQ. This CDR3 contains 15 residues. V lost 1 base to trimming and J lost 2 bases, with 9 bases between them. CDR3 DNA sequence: TGTGCCAGCAGCCAAGGGGGCCCTCCTGGAAACACCATATATTTT. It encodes CASSQGGPPGNTIYF.

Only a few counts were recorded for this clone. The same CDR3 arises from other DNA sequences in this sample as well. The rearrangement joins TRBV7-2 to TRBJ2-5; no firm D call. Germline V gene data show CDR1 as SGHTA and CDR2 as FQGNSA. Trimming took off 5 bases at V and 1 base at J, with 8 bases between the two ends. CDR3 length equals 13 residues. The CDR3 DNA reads TGTGCCAGCAGCCCACCCTCCCAAGAGACCCAGTACTTC. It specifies CASSPPSQETQYF.

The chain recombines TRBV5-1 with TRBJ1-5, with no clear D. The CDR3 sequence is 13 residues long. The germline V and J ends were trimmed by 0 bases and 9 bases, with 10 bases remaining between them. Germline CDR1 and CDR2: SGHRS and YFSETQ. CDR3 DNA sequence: TGCGCCAGCAGCTTGGTGGGTGATTCGCCCCAGCATTTT. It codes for CASSLVGDSPQHF.

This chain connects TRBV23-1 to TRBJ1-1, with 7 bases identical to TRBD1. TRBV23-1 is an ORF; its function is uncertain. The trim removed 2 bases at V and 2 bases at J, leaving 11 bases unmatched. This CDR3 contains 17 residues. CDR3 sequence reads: CASSQKIGQVTNTEAFF. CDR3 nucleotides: TGCGCCAGCAGTCAAAAGATAGGACAGGTGACCAACACTGAAGCTTTCTTT.

CDR3 protein: CASSRLAGEDTQYF. The CDR3 DNA sequence: TGTGCCAGCAGCCGACTAGCGGGAGAGGATACGCAGTATTTT. V gene TRBV7-3 combines with J gene TRBJ2-3, with 12 bases aligning to TRBD2. The CDR3 contains 14 residues. Germline V gene lookup returns CDR1 SGHTA and CDR2 FQGTGA. Trimming at V came to 5 bases and at J to 6 bases, leaving 3 bases not matched to a gene.

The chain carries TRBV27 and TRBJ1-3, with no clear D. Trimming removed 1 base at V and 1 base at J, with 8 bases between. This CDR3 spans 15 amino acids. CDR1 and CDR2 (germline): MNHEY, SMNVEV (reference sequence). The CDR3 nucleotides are TGTGCCAGCAGTTTATATCTAGGGTCTGGAAACACCATATATTTT. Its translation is CASSLYLGSGNTIYF.

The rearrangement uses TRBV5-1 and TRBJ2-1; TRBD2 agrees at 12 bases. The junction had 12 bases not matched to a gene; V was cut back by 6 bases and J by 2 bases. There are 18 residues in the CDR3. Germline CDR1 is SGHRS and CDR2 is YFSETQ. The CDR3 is CASTLLLAGGGAYNEQFF. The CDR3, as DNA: TGCGCCAGCACCCTTCTACTAGCGGGAGGTGGGGCCTACAATGAGCAGTTCTTC.

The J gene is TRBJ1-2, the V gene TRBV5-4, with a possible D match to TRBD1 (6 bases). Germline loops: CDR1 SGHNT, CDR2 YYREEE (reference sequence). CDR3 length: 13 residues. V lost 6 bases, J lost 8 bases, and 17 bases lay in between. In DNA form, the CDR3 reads TGTGCCAGCACCCTGTGGGGGCGTAACGGCTACACCTTC. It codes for CASTLWGRNGYTF.

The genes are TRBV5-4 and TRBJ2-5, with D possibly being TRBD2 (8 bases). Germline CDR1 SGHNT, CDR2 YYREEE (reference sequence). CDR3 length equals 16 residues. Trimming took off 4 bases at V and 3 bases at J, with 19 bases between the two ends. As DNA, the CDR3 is TGTGCCAGCAGCCCAGGGGGGGCGGGAGGCAAAGAGACCCAGTACTTC. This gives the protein CASSPGGAGGKETQYF.

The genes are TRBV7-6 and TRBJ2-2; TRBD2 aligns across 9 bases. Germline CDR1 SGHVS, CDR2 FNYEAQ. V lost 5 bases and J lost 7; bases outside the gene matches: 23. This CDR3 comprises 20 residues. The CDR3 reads CASSPTRGGPSGRRSGELFF. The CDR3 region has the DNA TGTGCCAGCAGCCCTACGCGGGGGGGGCCAAGCGGGAGACGAAGCGGGGAGCTGTTTTTT.

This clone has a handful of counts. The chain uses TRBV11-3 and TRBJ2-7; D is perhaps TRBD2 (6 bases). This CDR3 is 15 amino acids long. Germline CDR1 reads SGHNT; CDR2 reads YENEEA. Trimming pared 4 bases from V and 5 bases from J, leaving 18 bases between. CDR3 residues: CASSSGSGDSHEQYF. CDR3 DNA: TGTGCCAGCAGCTCCGGTTCGGGGGATTCACACGAGCAGTACTTC.

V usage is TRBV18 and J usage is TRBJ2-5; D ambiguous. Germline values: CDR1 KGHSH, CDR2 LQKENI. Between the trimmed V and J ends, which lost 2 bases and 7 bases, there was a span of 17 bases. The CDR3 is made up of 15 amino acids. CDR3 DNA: TGTGCCAGCTCACCAGGGCCTGTCAAGGGCGGGACCCAGTACTTC. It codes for CASSPGPVKGGTQYF.

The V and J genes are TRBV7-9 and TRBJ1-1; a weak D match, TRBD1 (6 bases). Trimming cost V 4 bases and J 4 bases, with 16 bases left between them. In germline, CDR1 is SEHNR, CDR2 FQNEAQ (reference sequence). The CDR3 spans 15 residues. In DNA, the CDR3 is TGTGCCAGCAGCTGGGTACAGGGCGGGGGCACTGAAGCTTTCTTT. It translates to CASSWVQGGGTEAFF. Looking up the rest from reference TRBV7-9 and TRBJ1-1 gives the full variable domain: DTGVSQNPRHKITKRGQNVTFRCDPISEHNRLYWYRQTLGQGPEFLTYFQNEAQLEKSRLLSDRFSAERPKGSFSTLEIQRTEQGDSAMYLCASSWVQGGGTEAFFGQGTRLTVV.

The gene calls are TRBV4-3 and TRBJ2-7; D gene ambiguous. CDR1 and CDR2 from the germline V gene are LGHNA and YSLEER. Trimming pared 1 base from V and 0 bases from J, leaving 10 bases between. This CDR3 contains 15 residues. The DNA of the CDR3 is TGCGCCAGCAGCCAAGCGTTCGGTAGCTCCTACGAGCAGTACTTC. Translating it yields CASSQAFGSSYEQYF.

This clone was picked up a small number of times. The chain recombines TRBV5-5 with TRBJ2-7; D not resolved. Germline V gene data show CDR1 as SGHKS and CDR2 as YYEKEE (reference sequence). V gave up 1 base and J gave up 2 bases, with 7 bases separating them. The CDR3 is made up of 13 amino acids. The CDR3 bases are TGTGCCAGCAGCTTGAGGGTCACCTACGAGCAGTACTTC. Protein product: CASSLRVTYEQYF.

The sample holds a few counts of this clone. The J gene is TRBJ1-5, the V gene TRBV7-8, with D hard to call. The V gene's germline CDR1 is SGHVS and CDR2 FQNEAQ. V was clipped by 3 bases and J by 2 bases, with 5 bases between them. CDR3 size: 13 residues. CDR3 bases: TGTGCCAGCAGCTTCGAGGGCAATCAGCCCCAGCATTTT. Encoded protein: CASSFEGNQPQHF.

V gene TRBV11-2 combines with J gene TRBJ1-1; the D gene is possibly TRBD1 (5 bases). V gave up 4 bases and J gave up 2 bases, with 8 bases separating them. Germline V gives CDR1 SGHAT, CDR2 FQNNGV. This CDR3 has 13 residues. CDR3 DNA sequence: TGTGCCAGCAGCTGGCAGGGCAACACTGAAGCTTTCTTT. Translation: CASSWQGNTEAFF.

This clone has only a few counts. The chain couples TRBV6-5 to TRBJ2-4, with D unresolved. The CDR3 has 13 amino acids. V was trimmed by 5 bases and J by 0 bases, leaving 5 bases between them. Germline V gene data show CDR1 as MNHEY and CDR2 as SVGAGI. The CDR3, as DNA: TGTGCCAGCAGTGTTGAAGCCAAAAACATTCAGTACTTC. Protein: CASSVEAKNIQYF.

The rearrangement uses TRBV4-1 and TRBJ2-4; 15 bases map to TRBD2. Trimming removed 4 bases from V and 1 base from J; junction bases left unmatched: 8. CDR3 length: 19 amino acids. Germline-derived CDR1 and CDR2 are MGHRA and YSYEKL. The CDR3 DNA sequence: TGCGCCAGCAGCCCCGGACTAGCGGGAGGGTTCGGGGCCAAAAACATTCAGTACTTC. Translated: CASSPGLAGGFGAKNIQYF.

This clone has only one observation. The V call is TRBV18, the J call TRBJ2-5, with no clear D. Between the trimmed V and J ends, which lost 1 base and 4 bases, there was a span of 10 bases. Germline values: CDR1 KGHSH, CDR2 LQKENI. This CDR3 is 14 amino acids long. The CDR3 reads CASSPLLQRETQYF. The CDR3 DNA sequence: TGTGCCAGCTCACCACTATTACAGAGAGAGACCCAGTACTTC.